This T cell receptor beta chain was found in a study of naive and memory T cell subsets. The CDR3 totals 16 residues. Germline lookup yields CDR1 MNHEY and CDR2 SVGAGI. With V trimmed by 5 bases and J by 5 bases, 13 bases remained unmatched. Both TRBC1 and TRBC2 were covered by a beta constant-region primer of two equimolar oligonucleotides. Ligated cDNA was amplified by four rounds of PCR with nested alpha and beta constant-region primers and SP2. From the UMI-ligation and nested PCR reads, TCRdb called clonotypes with MiXCR, one entry per CDR3 protein. The sample records 100,000 to 150,000 distinct CDR3 sequences, 36% being singletons.

The chain uses TRBV6-5 and TRBJ1-2; TRBD1 matches 8 bases. Sample: central memory CD4+ T cells from blood. The sequence was collected from a human donor in good health. This chain's CDR3 is CASSLTGQGTPYGYTF. For the CDR3, the DNA is TGTGCCAGCAGTCTAACCGGACAGGGTACCCCATATGGCTACACCTTC.